One T cell receptor (beta chain) is described in this entry. The repertoire was sequenced with immunoSEQ multiplex PCR; TCRdb's copy has only in-frame clones and lacks some. The sample yields about 75,000 clones, roughly 89% seen once. The CDR3 runs to 16 residues. Germline-derived CDR1 and CDR2 are LNHDA and SQIVND (reference sequence). V lost 6 bases, J lost 0 bases, and 17 bases lay in between. The entry originates in a study of technical replicates of blood from a handful of donors. The J gene is TRBJ1-1, the V gene TRBV19; the D gene is possibly TRBD1 (5 bases). The TCR comes from a human donor in good health. Some clones in this sample may be carry-over from other donors' samples. Sample: T cells isolated from PBMCs. The CDR3 nucleotides are TGTGCCAGTAGGGACAAGGCCGGGTATGTGAACACTGAAGCTTTCTTT. This sequence encodes CASRDKAGYVNTEAFF.